This T cell receptor beta chain was captured by sequencing in a study of regulatory T cells in long-lasting Graves disease. The time point here: newly diagnosed GD, antithyroid drugs for less than 3 months. The authors made the TCR library using RNA they extracted from PBMCs. American Thyroid Association guidelines defined Graves' disease diagnosis. The CDR3 length is 16 residues. V shed 4 bases and J 4 bases; nucleotides not matched to a gene: 9. Germline V gene lookup returns CDR1 SGDLS and CDR2 YYNGEE. HTBI primers from iRepertoire and Arm-PCR of CDR3 regions yielded the TCR beta libraries. In the original processing: Sequenced samples collectively carried 62 TRBV and approximately 15 TRBJ segments. TCRdb reanalysed the multiplex PCR reads using MiXCR and keeps one entry per CDR3 protein. TCRdb's processing, not the study's, gives the V and J calls here. The sample lists about 400,000 distinct CDR3 sequences, over 12% seen once, with 7.8% in the top ten.

These same data were also listed under a study on T cells in Graves' hyperthyroidism and ophthalmopathy. That work states: Uncontrolled infection, other autoimmune disease, pregnancy and lactation each barred patients from inclusion.

This receptor was obtained from a woman aged 40 to 50 with Graves disease. The sample in question was peripheral blood mononuclear cells (PBMCs), obtained at new diagnosis, from a patient treated with antithyroid drugs. The chain combines TRBV9 with TRBJ1-4, with TRBD1 identical over 8 bases. CDR3 nucleotide sequence: TGTGCCAGCAGCCCTTACGACAGGGGCTTTAATGAAAAACTGTTTTTT. It translates to CASSPYDRGFNEKLFF.